This T cell receptor beta chain was profiled in a study of blood T cell repertoires in COVID-19. Across the whole study: Whether acute or convalescent, the COVID-19 samples came from the United States, Italy and Spain.

Clones were read by immunoSEQ multiplex PCR, and TCRdb kept only the in-frame ones, dropping some. Of under 450,000 clones detected, roughly nine tenths appear once; the ten largest clones hold 2.5% to 3.5%. The V and J ends lost 8 bases and 1 base, in that order; junction bases with no gene match: 7. There are 16 residues in the CDR3. The germline V gene has CDR1 SNHLY and CDR2 FYNNEI. Cohort allocation depended upon clinical history that participants reported. Source material: PBMCs or T cells enriched from blood (not recorded which). The chain links TRBV2 to TRBJ2-2; 10 bases are shared with TRBD1. The TCR was taken from a woman aged 25 to 39 who had recovered from COVID-19. The CDR3 is CASSRGDRGNTGELFF. The CDR3 DNA reads as TGTGCCAGCTCTAGAGGGGACAGGGGGAACACCGGGGAGCTGTTTTTT.